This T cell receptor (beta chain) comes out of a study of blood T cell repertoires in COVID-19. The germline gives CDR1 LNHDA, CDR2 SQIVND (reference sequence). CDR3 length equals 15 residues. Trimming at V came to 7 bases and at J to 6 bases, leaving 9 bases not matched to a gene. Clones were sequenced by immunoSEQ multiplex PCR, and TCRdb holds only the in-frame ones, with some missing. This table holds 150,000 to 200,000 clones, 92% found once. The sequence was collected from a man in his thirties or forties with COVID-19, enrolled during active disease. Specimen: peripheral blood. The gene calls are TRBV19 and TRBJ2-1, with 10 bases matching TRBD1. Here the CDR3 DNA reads TGTGCCAGTACTCAGACAGGGGGCTACATCAATGAGCAGTTCTTC. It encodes CASTQTGGYINEQFF. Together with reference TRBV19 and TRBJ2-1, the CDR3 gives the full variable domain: DGGITQSPKYLFRKEGQNVTLSCEQNLNHDAMYWYRQDPGQGLRLIYYSQIVNDFQKGDIAEGYSVSREKKESFPLTVTSAQKNPTAFYLCASTQTGGYINEQFFGPGTRLTVL.